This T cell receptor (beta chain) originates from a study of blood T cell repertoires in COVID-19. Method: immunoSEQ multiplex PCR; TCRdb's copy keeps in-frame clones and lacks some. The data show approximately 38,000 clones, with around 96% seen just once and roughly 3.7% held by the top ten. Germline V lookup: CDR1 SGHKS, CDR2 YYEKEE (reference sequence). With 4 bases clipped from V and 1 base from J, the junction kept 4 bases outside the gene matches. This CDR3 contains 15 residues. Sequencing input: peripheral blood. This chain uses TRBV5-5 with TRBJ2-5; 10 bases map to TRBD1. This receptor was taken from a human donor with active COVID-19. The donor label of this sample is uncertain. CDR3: CASSRGTGVQETQYF. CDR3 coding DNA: TGTGCCAGCAGCCGAGGGACAGGGGTCCAAGAGACCCAGTACTTC.